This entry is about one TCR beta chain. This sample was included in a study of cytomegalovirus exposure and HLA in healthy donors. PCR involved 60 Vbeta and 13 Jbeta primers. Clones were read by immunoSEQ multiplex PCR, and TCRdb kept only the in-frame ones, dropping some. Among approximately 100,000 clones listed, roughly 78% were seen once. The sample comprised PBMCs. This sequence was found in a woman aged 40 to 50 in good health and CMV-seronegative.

The CDR3 bases are TGTGCCAGCAGTGGGGGCCTGAGCACTGAAGCTTTCTTT. It specifies CASSGGLSTEAFF. This chain links TRBV6-5 with TRBJ1-1, with D possibly matching TRBD1 (6 bases). This CDR3 comprises 13 residues. Looked up from germline, CDR1 is MNHEY and CDR2 is SVGAGI. V lost 5 bases to trimming and J lost 4 bases, with 11 bases between them.